The 29 T cell receptor beta chains below all came from one sample that was sequenced in a study of blood T cell repertoires in COVID-19. The assay was immunoSEQ multiplex PCR, and TCRdb's table has in-frame clones only and misses some. This sample has some 160,000 clones, with 79% found just once. Input material: peripheral blood. These receptors all stem from a middle-aged man with active or convalescent COVID-19.

This chain connects TRBV18 to TRBJ1-2; 7 bases line up with TRBD1. The ends lost 5 bases at V and 0 bases at J; junction bases unmatched: 6. This CDR3 has 15 amino acids. CDR1 and CDR2 (germline): KGHSH, LQKENI. For the CDR3, the DNA is TGTGCCAGCTCAGACATGGGACAGCCTAACTATGGCTACACCTTC. Translation gives CASSDMGQPNYGYTF.

This clone was detected only a few times. The gene calls are TRBV7-9 and TRBJ1-2; the D is unclear. The CDR3 is made up of 14 amino acids. The germline gives CDR1 SEHNR, CDR2 FQNEAQ (reference sequence). V was trimmed by 3 bases and J by 1 base, leaving 9 bases between them. The CDR3 DNA is TGTGCCAGCAGCTTTGGCGACATTAACTATGGCTACACCTTC. Its protein product is CASSFGDINYGYTF. Using reference TRBV7-9 and TRBJ1-2 for the parts outside the CDR3, the full variable domain is DTGVSQNPRHKITKRGQNVTFRCDPISEHNRLYWYRQTLGQGPEFLTYFQNEAQLEKSRLLSDRFSAERPKGSFSTLEIQRTEQGDSAMYLCASSFGDINYGYTFGSGTRLTVV.

The gene calls are TRBV11-3 and TRBJ1-5; 7 bases match TRBD1. Germline loops: CDR1 SGHNT, CDR2 YENEEA. V trimming: 5 bases; J trimming: 4 bases; junction bases outside the gene matches: 11. The CDR3 contains 16 residues. CDR3 in amino acids: CASSLGQSTENQPQHF. The CDR3 DNA sequence: TGTGCCAGCAGCCTGGGACAGTCGACCGAGAATCAGCCCCAGCATTTT.

V is TRBV7-3 and J is TRBJ2-1; perhaps TRBD2 as D (5 bases). Trimming pared 5 bases from V and 9 bases from J, leaving 17 bases between. This CDR3 spans 14 amino acids. The germline CDR1 and CDR2 sequences are SGHTA and FQGTGA. As DNA, the CDR3 is TGTGCCAGCAGCCCCCTCGGACTGGGCGGTGAGCAGTTCTTC. This sequence encodes CASSPLGLGGEQFF.

This chain uses TRBV5-1 with TRBJ2-7; 8 positions agree with TRBD2. Losses at the gene ends were 6 bases for V and 3 bases for J; bases not matched to a gene: 8. This CDR3 spans 14 amino acids. CDR1 is SGHRS and CDR2 is YFSETQ in the germline V gene. The CDR3 nucleotides are TGCGCCAGCAAGCTAGCGCGGGAGGTCTACGAGCAGTACTTC. It is translated as CASKLAREVYEQYF.

The chain employs TRBV5-5 and TRBJ1-5; tentative D call: TRBD1 (5 bases). CDR1 is SGHKS and CDR2 is YYEKEE in the germline V gene (reference sequence). This CDR3 region has 16 residues. V lost 4 bases, J lost 0 bases, and 14 bases lay in between. The CDR3 region has the DNA TGTGCCAGCAGCCCCCGGCAGGGCTTTAGCAATCAGCCCCAGCATTTT. Protein: CASSPRQGFSNQPQHF.

Details on this clone: Within the sample, other DNA sequences also encode this same CDR3. The V and J genes are TRBV11-2 and TRBJ1-1; D gene unclear. Between the trimmed V and J ends, which lost 1 base and 0 bases, there was a span of 9 bases. Germline-derived CDR1 and CDR2 are SGHAT and FQNNGV. CDR3 size: 15 residues. CDR3 protein: CASSLAGGLNTEAFF. CDR3 bases: TGTGCCAGCAGCTTAGCTGGAGGGTTGAACACTGAAGCTTTCTTT.

The rearrangement uses TRBV27 and TRBJ2-2; 10 bases map to TRBD1. From germline, CDR1 is MNHEY and CDR2 SMNVEV (reference sequence). Trimming removed 1 base from V and 5 bases from J; junction bases left unmatched: 4. The CDR3 sequence is 16 residues long. Here the CDR3 DNA reads TGTGCCAGCAGTTTATTGTGGGGACAGGGGACCGGGGAGCTGTTTTTT. This sequence encodes CASSLLWGQGTGELFF.

Only a few counts were recorded for this clone. This chain uses TRBV5-1 with TRBJ1-1; maybe TRBD1 (5 bases). Germline assignment: CDR1 SGHRS and CDR2 YFSETQ. The CDR3 is 11 amino acids. The V end was cut by 1 base, the J end by 10 bases, with 8 bases between. CDR3 nucleotides: TGCGCCAGCAGCTTGCAGGGAATAGCTTTCTTT. Translation: CASSLQGIAFF.

The chain carries TRBV5-8 and TRBJ2-1, with TRBD2 matching over 8 bases. The CDR3 is made up of 15 amino acids. CDR1 and CDR2 (germline): SGHTS, YDEGEE. Trimming at V came to 2 bases and at J to 4 bases, leaving 5 bases not matched to a gene. As DNA, the CDR3 is TGTGCCAGCAGCTTCTCAAGCGGGAGTTACAATGAGCAGTTCTTC. Translated, it gives CASSFSSGSYNEQFF.

CDR3: CASSLGRVRATYEQYF. The CDR3 DNA sequence: TGTGCCAGCAGCTTAGGTAGAGTCAGGGCTACCTACGAGCAGTACTTC. The V gene is TRBV7-8, the J gene TRBJ2-7; the D gene is possibly TRBD1 (5 bases). CDR3 length: 16 residues. Germline V gene data show CDR1 as SGHVS and CDR2 as FQNEAQ. Trimming took 1 base from V and 2 from J, leaving 15 bases between them.

This chain uses TRBV5-1 with TRBJ2-1; D may be TRBD2 (5 bases). This CDR3 comprises 15 residues. Germline V gene data show CDR1 as SGHRS and CDR2 as YFSETQ. Trimming left V 9 bases short and J 10 bases short, with 26 bases between. As DNA, the CDR3 is TGCGCCACCCAACCCCTCCCGGGAACCCTCGGGGAGCAGTTCTTC. This encodes CATQPLPGTLGEQFF.

This clone appeared a single time. This CDR3 is CASSVALGYGYTF. CDR3 sequence (DNA): TGTGCCAGCAGCGTAGCCCTGGGCTATGGCTACACCTTC. V usage is TRBV5-5 and J usage is TRBJ1-2; D not resolved. CDR3 length: 13 residues. V lost 4 bases to trimming and J lost 4 bases, with 11 bases between them. The germline gives CDR1 SGHKS, CDR2 YYEKEE (reference sequence).

This chain joins TRBV2 and TRBJ1-5; TRBD1 matches 9 bases. The CDR3 contains 14 residues. V dropped 6 bases and J dropped 7; count of bases not matched to a gene: 7. Germline loops: CDR1 SNHLY, CDR2 FYNNEI. The CDR3 loop is CASRLTGGGQPQHF. The CDR3 coding sequence is TGTGCCAGCAGGCTAACAGGGGGCGGGCAGCCCCAGCATTTT.

The table lists this clone with a few counts. The rearrangement uses TRBV7-3 and TRBJ2-3, with 8 bases lining up with TRBD2. Trimming took 5 bases from V and 4 from J; bases not matched to a gene: 8. CDR1 and CDR2 (germline): SGHTA, FQGTGA. The CDR3 contains 15 residues. The CDR3 DNA sequence: TGTGCCAGCAGCCCCCAACTAGCGGTGTCAGATACGCAGTATTTT. This encodes CASSPQLAVSDTQYF.

The chain employs TRBV3-1 (or the pseudogene TRBV3-2) and TRBJ2-7; 14 bases agree with TRBD2. CDR1 is LGHDT and CDR2 is YNNKEL in the germline V gene (reference sequence). Germline trimming cut 2 bases from V and 7 bases from J; bases unmatched to any gene: 7. The CDR3 runs 16 residues. CDR3 sequence: CASSQFGTSGSGEQYF. The CDR3 nucleotides read TGTGCCAGCAGCCAATTTGGGACTAGCGGGAGTGGGGAGCAGTACTTC.

The chain is built from TRBV6-5 and TRBJ1-4, with D tentatively TRBD1 (6 bases). The CDR3 runs 15 residues. Trimming left V 8 bases short and J 1 base short, with 14 bases between. Germline V gives CDR1 MNHEY, CDR2 SVGAGI. The CDR3 sequence: CASQKGGGTNEKLFF. CDR3 nucleotide sequence: TGTGCCAGCCAGAAGGGGGGGGGAACTAATGAAAAACTGTTTTTT.

The chain links TRBV27 to TRBJ2-1, with 7 bases aligning to TRBD2. Trimming cost V 2 bases and J 10 bases; bases outside gene matches: 5. The CDR3 is made up of 13 amino acids. Germline V gene sequence: CDR1 MNHEY, CDR2 SMNVEV (reference sequence). CDR3 amino acids: CASSLIGEGEQFF. The CDR3 DNA reads TGTGCCAGCAGTTTAATCGGGGAGGGCGAGCAGTTCTTC.

This clone was detected only a few times. The chain combines TRBV4-1 with TRBJ1-5, with D perhaps matching TRBD1 (5 bases). The V gene lost 3 bases and the J gene lost 7 bases, with 22 bases spanning the gap. The CDR3 is 17 residues long. Germline CDR1 and CDR2: MGHRA and YSYEKL. CDR3 DNA sequence: TGCGCCAGCAGCCAGGTGATAAAACGGGACTCTGGACAGCCCCAGCATTTT. As protein: CASSQVIKRDSGQPQHF.

The rearrangement joins TRBV5-6 to TRBJ2-1; a possible D gene is TRBD1 (6 bases). Germline-derived CDR1 and CDR2 are SGHDT and YYEEEE. Trimming left V 2 bases short and J 6 bases short, with 18 bases between. The length of the CDR3 is 16 residues. In DNA, the CDR3 is TGTGCCAGCAGCTTTCTACAGGGATTTAGGGCCAATGAGCAGTTCTTC. Protein sequence: CASSFLQGFRANEQFF.

The count of this clone is one. V and J are TRBV7-9 and TRBJ1-5; D might be TRBD1 (6 bases). V lost 1 base and J lost 4, with 20 bases in between. The germline CDR1 and CDR2 sequences are SEHNR and FQNEAQ (reference sequence). The CDR3 sequence is 18 residues long. CDR3 residues: CASSLGSIGGRLNQPQHF. The CDR3, as DNA: TGTGCCAGCAGCTTAGGGTCTATCGGGGGGCGATTGAATCAGCCCCAGCATTTT.

The chain recombines TRBV5-1 with TRBJ2-7, with D perhaps matching TRBD1 (6 bases). Trimming took off 2 bases at V and 6 bases at J, with 15 bases between the two ends. The V gene's germline CDR1 is SGHRS and CDR2 YFSETQ. The length of the CDR3 is 14 residues. CDR3 nucleotides: TGCGCCAGCAGCTTAACAGGGAAGGCACTCGAGCAGTACTTC. This codes for CASSLTGKALEQYF.

V and J are TRBV5-4 and TRBJ2-1; possibly TRBD2 for D (5 bases). Trimming left V 2 bases short and J 5 bases short, with 8 bases between. CDR1 and CDR2 from the germline V gene are SGHNT and YYREEE (reference sequence). The CDR3 spans 13 residues. Written as DNA, the CDR3 is TGTGCCAGCAGCTTTACTAGGGACAATGAGCAGTTCTTC. Protein sequence: CASSFTRDNEQFF.

This chain links TRBV4-1 with TRBJ2-1, with 8 bases identical to TRBD2. Germline values: CDR1 MGHRA, CDR2 YSYEKL. The CDR3 length is 18 residues. V dropped 1 base and J dropped 1; count of bases not matched to a gene: 9. CDR3 protein: CASSQVPPGLASYNEQFF. CDR3 in DNA: TGCGCCAGCAGCCAAGTACCCCCCGGACTAGCTTCCTACAATGAGCAGTTCTTC.

This chain connects TRBV28 to TRBJ1-1; D unclear. Per the germline V gene, CDR1 is MDHEN and CDR2 is SYDVKM. The V and J ends lost 2 bases and 4 bases respectively, with 8 bases between them. This CDR3 region has 13 residues. The CDR3 protein is CASSLGLGTEAFF. The CDR3 DNA sequence: TGTGCCAGCAGTTTAGGACTTGGCACTGAAGCTTTCTTT.

The chain joins TRBV11-3 to TRBJ2-3, with D possibly matching TRBD1 (7 bases). V shed 5 bases and J shed 2 bases, with 11 bases lying between them. The CDR3 is 14 amino acids. The V gene's germline CDR1 is SGHNT and CDR2 YENEEA. CDR3 nucleotide sequence: TGTGCCAGCAGCCAGGGGGGAAACACAGATACGCAGTATTTT. The encoded protein is CASSQGGNTDTQYF.

V usage is TRBV3-1 (or the pseudogene TRBV3-2) and J usage is TRBJ2-2; no firm D call. The CDR3 has 14 residues. The V gene's germline CDR1 is LGHDT and CDR2 YNNKEL (reference sequence). Trimming removed 4 bases at V and 5 bases at J, with 11 bases between. This chain's CDR3 is CASSLTALTGELFF. CDR3 nucleotides: TGTGCCAGCAGCCTAACCGCGTTAACCGGGGAGCTGTTTTTT.

This chain connects TRBV12-3 or TRBV12-4 to TRBJ2-7; no clear D gene. Trimming shortened V by 2 bases and J by 4 bases, and 6 bases separated the two germline ends. This CDR3 has 12 amino acids. CDR3 sequence (DNA): TGTGCCAGCAGTTTAAAAGCTTACGAGCAGTACTTC. This encodes CASSLKAYEQYF.

V gene TRBV7-2 combines with J gene TRBJ2-7, with TRBD1 as a possible D gene (6 bases). CDR1 and CDR2 from the germline V gene are SGHTA and FQGNSA. CDR3 length: 14 amino acids. Trimming removed 3 bases at V and 0 bases at J, with 9 bases between. CDR3 in DNA: TGTGCCAGCAGCTTGACAGGACACTCCTACGAGCAGTACTTC. It translates to CASSLTGHSYEQYF. Looking up the rest from reference TRBV7-2 and TRBJ2-7 gives the full variable domain: GAGVSQSPSNKVTEKGKDVELRCDPISGHTALYWYRQSLGQGLEFLIYFQGNSAPDKSGLPSDRFSAERTGGSVSTLTIQRTQQEDSAVYLCASSLTGHSYEQYFGPGTRLTVT.